The entry that follows covers one T cell receptor beta chain sequence. Its matching antigen is unknown. The data originate from a study of PD-1 blockade in classical Hodgkin lymphoma. Study observations and caveats: CD4+ TCR diversity, unlike CD8+, rose significantly by C4D1. Complete responders had baseline diversity similar to newly diagnosed patients. Nivolumab initiated under 1 year post-ASCT led to patient exclusion.

Here immunoSEQ multiplex PCR was the method, and the copy in TCRdb shows in-frame clones only, minus some. Of some 22,000 clones listed, around three quarters are singletons. Time point indicated: cycle 4 day 1 (C4D1), after less than 7 weeks of nivolumab. No patient escaped relapse after autologous stem cell transplantation, and brentuximab vedotin exposure varied. Researchers used magnetic negative selection to pull out pure CD4+ T cells from thawed PBMCs. V lost 2 bases to trimming and J lost 1 base, with 13 bases between them. Germline CDR1 and CDR2: SGHRS and YFSETQ. The length of the CDR3 is 15 residues.

The sequence was obtained from a human donor with classical Hodgkin lymphoma. This specimen consisted of CD4+ T cells from blood, obtained before the fourth cycle of nivolumab. This chain connects TRBV5-1 to TRBJ2-7; TRBD2 is a possible D gene (6 bases). The CDR3 loop reads CASSLLAGQSYEQYF. The CDR3 nucleotides are TGCGCCAGCAGCTTATTGGCGGGGCAGTCCTACGAGCAGTACTTC.